One sample yielded the 29 T cell receptor beta chains listed below, sequenced in a study of cytomegalovirus exposure and HLA in healthy donors. The PCR had 60 Vbeta and 13 Jbeta primers. The repertoire was sequenced with immunoSEQ multiplex PCR; TCRdb's copy has only in-frame clones and lacks some. The table lists roughly 110,000 clones, over 75% of them singletons. The source material was PBMCs. All receptors come from a man aged 60-69 years in good health and CMV-seronegative.

This clone has just a few counts. The rearrangement uses TRBV19 and TRBJ2-2, with a possible D match to TRBD1 (5 bases). CDR3 size: 15 residues. The germline gives CDR1 LNHDA, CDR2 SQIVND (reference sequence). Trimming removed 7 bases at V and 3 bases at J, with 15 bases between. The chain's CDR3 is CASISPRGDTGELFF. CDR3 DNA: TGTGCCAGTATTAGCCCAAGGGGTGACACCGGGGAGCTGTTTTTT.

The chain links TRBV5-4 to TRBJ1-1; D gene ambiguous. Trimming removed 3 bases at V and 1 base at J, with 10 bases between. Per the germline V gene, CDR1 is SGHNT and CDR2 is YYREEE (reference sequence). The CDR3 length is 14 residues. Here the CDR3 DNA reads TGTGCCAGCAGCTCCGTGACAAGGAACACTGAAGCTTTCTTT. It is translated as CASSSVTRNTEAFF.

The chain joins TRBV7-2 to TRBJ1-3; perhaps TRBD1 as D (5 bases). Deletions cut 1 base from V and 3 bases from J, with 7 bases between. Per germline, CDR1 SGHTA and CDR2 FQGNSA. The CDR3 totals 14 residues. The CDR3 protein is CASSLDRFGNTIYF. Here the CDR3 DNA reads TGTGCCAGCAGCTTAGACAGGTTTGGAAACACCATATATTTT.

This clone was recorded only once. This chain links TRBV7-2 with TRBJ1-6; 8 nucleotides agree with TRBD1. Per the germline V gene, CDR1 is SGHTA and CDR2 is FQGNSA. The J segment lost 9 bases and the V segment lost 3 bases, leaving 7 bases of the junction unmatched. This CDR3 is 15 amino acids long. The CDR3 spells CASSFGQGRVSPLHF. The CDR3 DNA sequence: TGTGCCAGCAGCTTCGGACAGGGCCGGGTTTCACCCCTCCACTTT.

The chain carries TRBV10-3 and TRBJ2-3, with 10 positions matching TRBD2. The CDR3 covers 19 residues. The germline gives CDR1 ENHRY, CDR2 SYGVKD. The V segment lost 0 bases and the J segment 1 base; nucleotides outside the gene matches: 10. CDR3 nucleotide sequence: TGTGCCATCAGTGAGTCACGGCTAGCGGGGGCTCCTGGCACAGATACGCAGTATTTT. It encodes CAISESRLAGAPGTDTQYF.

The V and J genes are TRBV2 and TRBJ1-5; TRBD1 aligns across 7 bases. With V trimmed by 11 bases and J by 0 bases, 19 bases remained unmatched. Germline CDR1 SNHLY, CDR2 FYNNEI. CDR3 length: 18 residues. The CDR3 region has the DNA TGTGCCGTGGGGGCGGCCACCGGGACAGCGAATAGCAATCAGCCCCAGCATTTT. This gives the protein CAVGAATGTANSNQPQHF.

DNA of the CDR3: TGTGCCAGCGGGCGGGGCCGTGGTGGCTACACCTTC. Its translation is CASGRGRGGYTF. The chain couples TRBV21-1 to TRBJ1-2. TRBV21-1 is a recognized pseudogene. The CDR3 totals 12 residues.

The rearrangement joins TRBV6-1 to TRBJ1-1, with D unclear. V lost 4 bases to trimming and J lost 0 bases, with 21 bases between them. CDR1 and CDR2 (germline): MNHNS, SASEGT. CDR3 length equals 18 residues. The CDR3 loop reads CASSGVLGGWTVNTEAFF. The CDR3 nucleotides are TGTGCCAGCAGTGGTGTCTTGGGAGGTTGGACTGTGAACACTGAAGCTTTCTTT.

This chain connects TRBV7-3 to TRBJ1-3, with TRBD1 matching 7 bases. CDR1 and CDR2 (germline): SGHTA, FQGTGA. This CDR3 comprises 13 residues. With 4 bases clipped from V and 4 bases from J, the junction kept 1 base outside the gene matches. The CDR3 spells CASSSGQGNTIYF. In nucleotides, the CDR3 is TGTGCCAGCAGCTCGGGACAGGGAAACACCATATATTTT.

The chain links TRBV6-5 to TRBJ1-6; D call uncertain. The germline V gene encodes CDR1 MNHEY and CDR2 SVGAGI. The V end lost 3 bases, the J end lost 10 bases, and 7 bases lay between the germline ends. The CDR3 spans 12 residues. CDR3 sequence reads: CASSYSNSPLHF. The CDR3 nucleotides read TGTGCCAGCAGTTATTCTAACTCACCCCTCCACTTT.

This clone was recorded once. The genes are TRBV28 and TRBJ1-6; the match to TRBD1 covers 7 bases. The V gene's germline CDR1 is MDHEN and CDR2 SYDVKM. V was clipped by 10 bases and J by 12 bases; unmatched bases: 9. This CDR3 is 12 amino acids long. CDR3 sequence: CATETGSIPLHF. The DNA of the CDR3 is TGTGCCACCGAGACAGGGTCGATACCCCTCCACTTT.

The J gene is TRBJ1-6, the V gene TRBV19, with D perhaps TRBD1 (5 bases). Between the trimmed V and J ends, which lost 5 bases and 7 bases, there was a span of 18 bases. The CDR3 has 16 residues. Germline CDR1 and CDR2: LNHDA and SQIVND (reference sequence). The CDR3 DNA reads TGTGCCAGTAGTCCCCCAGGGCGCGTGGGGAATTCACCCCTCCACTTT. Translation: CASSPPGRVGNSPLHF.

V is TRBV9 and J is TRBJ2-3; TRBD2 might be the D (6 bases). This CDR3 is built from 16 residues. V was pared by 4 bases and J by 0 bases, with 15 bases between. The germline CDR1 and CDR2 sequences are SGDLS and YYNGEE. The CDR3 is CASSYQRATSTDTQYF. The CDR3 DNA reads TGTGCCAGCAGCTACCAGCGGGCGACTAGCACAGATACGCAGTATTTT.

The rearrangement joins TRBV7-3 to TRBJ1-5; D is undetermined. From germline, CDR1 is SGHTA and CDR2 FQGTGA. With 5 bases removed from V and 7 bases from J, the gap between germline ends came to 12 bases. The CDR3 is made up of 13 amino acids. The CDR3 spells CASSLEFGQPQHF. The CDR3 coding sequence is TGTGCCAGCAGCCTGGAGTTCGGGCAGCCCCAGCATTTT.

The chain employs TRBV11-3 and TRBJ2-3; the match to TRBD2 covers 14 bases. In germline, CDR1 is SGHNT, CDR2 YENEEA. V dropped 5 bases and J dropped 6; count of bases not matched to a gene: 4. The CDR3 runs to 15 residues. The CDR3 reads CASSGLAGGRDTQYF. The CDR3 bases are TGTGCCAGCAGCGGACTAGCGGGGGGCCGGGATACGCAGTATTTT.

This clone was seen more than once but under ten times. The chain joins TRBV28 to TRBJ1-1; tentatively, D is TRBD1 (6 bases). Per the germline V gene, CDR1 is MDHEN and CDR2 is SYDVKM. Deletions cut 1 base from V and 7 bases from J, with 16 bases between. The CDR3 runs to 15 residues. The chain's CDR3 is CASSLLLAGAGEAFF. The CDR3 coding sequence is TGTGCCAGCAGTTTATTGCTAGCGGGGGCGGGTGAAGCTTTCTTT.

The chain carries TRBV7-2 and TRBJ1-6; 8 positions match TRBD1. The trim removed 1 base at V and 7 bases at J, leaving 6 bases unmatched. This CDR3 is built from 16 residues. The V gene's germline CDR1 is SGHTA and CDR2 FQGNSA. The CDR3 sequence is CASSLEFRQGNSPLHF. For the CDR3, the DNA is TGTGCCAGCAGCTTAGAATTTAGACAGGGGAATTCACCCCTCCACTTT.

In its sample, this clone was seen once. The V call is TRBV5-1, the J call TRBJ2-1, with TRBD1 matching 11 bases. The CDR3 is 16 residues long. CDR1 and CDR2 from the germline V gene are SGHRS and YFSETQ. The J segment lost 7 bases and the V segment lost 0 bases, leaving 6 bases of the junction unmatched. CDR3 residues: CASSLGPGTGGNEQFF. For the CDR3, the DNA is TGCGCCAGCAGCTTGGGACCCGGGACAGGGGGAAATGAGCAGTTCTTC.

The V gene is TRBV19, the J gene TRBJ2-5, with a weak D call TRBD2 (5 bases). The CDR3 covers 14 residues. The V end was cut by 3 bases, the J end by 5 bases, with 13 bases between. Germline V gene data show CDR1 as LNHDA and CDR2 as SQIVND (reference sequence). The DNA for the CDR3 is TGTGCCAGTAGTATCGGACGGACGGGGGAGACCCAGTACTTC. Protein: CASSIGRTGETQYF.

This clone was seen only a few times. The rearrangement links TRBV19 to TRBJ2-2; D gene uncertain. The V and J ends lost 2 bases and 6 bases respectively, with 4 bases between them. Per the germline V gene, CDR1 is LNHDA and CDR2 is SQIVND (reference sequence). The CDR3 loop spans 12 amino acids. The chain's CDR3 is CASSIRSGELFF. The CDR3 nucleotides are TGTGCCAGTAGTATACGGTCCGGGGAGCTGTTTTTT.

The chain employs TRBV7-9 and TRBJ2-1; D is possibly TRBD1 (5 bases). The CDR3 covers 16 residues. V lost 6 bases and J lost 0, with 15 bases in between. Germline loops: CDR1 SEHNR, CDR2 FQNEAQ (reference sequence). DNA for the CDR3: TGTGCCAGCAGTAATGGTAGGACACCCTCCTACAATGAGCAGTTCTTC. Encoded protein: CASSNGRTPSYNEQFF. Together with reference TRBV7-9 and TRBJ2-1, the CDR3 gives the full variable domain: DTGVSQNPRHKITKRGQNVTFRCDPISEHNRLYWYRQTLGQGPEFLTYFQNEAQLEKSRLLSDRFSAERPKGSFSTLEIQRTEQGDSAMYLCASSNGRTPSYNEQFFGPGTRLTVL.

V is TRBV5-1 and J is TRBJ2-3, with D tentatively TRBD1 (5 bases). The CDR3 spans 13 residues. The V gene lost 5 bases and the J gene lost 4 bases, with 11 bases spanning the gap. From germline, CDR1 is SGHRS and CDR2 YFSETQ. The CDR3 reads CASRMDTPDTQYF. As DNA, the CDR3 is TGCGCCAGCAGGATGGACACCCCAGATACGCAGTATTTT.

The rearrangement joins TRBV7-9 to TRBJ1-2; weak D call: TRBD1 (5 bases). The germline V gene has CDR1 SEHNR and CDR2 FQNEAQ (reference sequence). The CDR3 is 14 residues long. V was shortened by 3 bases and J by 9 bases, with 17 bases between the two germline ends. The DNA for the CDR3 is TGTGCCAGCAGCTTCGAGGGACTCCCCTCACGCTACACCTTC. It encodes CASSFEGLPSRYTF.

The V gene is TRBV5-8, the J gene TRBJ1-1; D not resolved. Trimming shortened V by 6 bases and J by 1 base, and 19 bases separated the two germline ends. Germline V CDR1 and CDR2: SGHTS, YDEGEE. The CDR3 spans 16 residues. The CDR3 coding sequence is TGTGCCAGCACCAAACGAGCGGCGGGAAAGAACACTGAAGCTTTCTTT. Encoded protein: CASTKRAAGKNTEAFF. Full variable domain (missing parts from reference TRBV5-8 and TRBJ1-1): EAGVTQSPTHLIKTRGQQATLRCSPISGHTSVYWYQQALGLGLQFLLWYDEGEERNRGNFPPRFSGRQFPNYSSELNVNALELEDSALYLCASTKRAAGKNTEAFFGQGTRLTVV.

V usage is TRBV4-2 and J usage is TRBJ2-5; D perhaps matches TRBD1 (6 bases). The V end was cut by 3 bases, the J end by 4 bases, with 12 bases between. Germline V lookup: CDR1 LGHNA, CDR2 YNFKEQ. The CDR3 totals 14 residues. The CDR3 spells CASSQTQGRETQYF. The DNA of the CDR3 is TGTGCCAGCAGCCAGACCCAGGGGAGAGAGACCCAGTACTTC.

The rearrangement uses TRBV4-1 and TRBJ2-2, with D possibly matching TRBD1 (6 bases). The V and J ends lost 0 bases and 8 bases respectively, with 13 bases between them. The CDR3 loop spans 15 amino acids. Germline CDR1 and CDR2: MGHRA and YSYEKL. CDR3 sequence (DNA): TGCGCCAGCAGCCAAGATGGGGGCAGGGTGGGGGAGCTGTTTTTT. Amino acids: CASSQDGGRVGELFF.

The rearrangement joins TRBV5-4 to TRBJ1-2; TRBD1 matches at 9 bases. CDR1 SGHNT and CDR2 YYREEE come from the germline V gene (reference sequence). The V and J ends lost 2 bases and 2 bases, in that order; junction bases with no gene match: 1. The CDR3 length is 14 residues. CDR3 nucleotide sequence: TGTGCCAGCAGCTTACAGGGGGCGAACTATGGCTACACCTTC. Translating it yields CASSLQGANYGYTF.

This chain links TRBV6-6 with TRBJ1-1; D perhaps matches TRBD1 (5 bases). Germline CDR1 is MNHNY and CDR2 is SVGAGI (reference sequence). This CDR3 has 13 amino acids. Trimming took off 2 bases at V and 5 bases at J, with 9 bases between the two ends. The CDR3 sequence is CASSYVGRTEAFF. The CDR3 DNA is TGTGCCAGCAGTTACGTGGGGCGGACTGAAGCTTTCTTT.

The V and J genes are TRBV7-3 and TRBJ2-3; 8 nucleotides line up with TRBD2. The CDR3 sequence is 15 residues long. Looked up from germline, CDR1 is SGHTA and CDR2 is FQGTGA. V lost 5 bases, J lost 2 bases, and 6 bases stayed unmatched. CDR3 bases: TGTGCCAGCAGCCCAGCGGGGGCCTTCACAGATACGCAGTATTTT. Translating gives CASSPAGAFTDTQYF.